This TCR beta chain was obtained from a study of blood T cell repertoires in COVID-19. Study details: T cells, B-cell-depleted T cells, or PBMCs provided the cDNA or gDNA that served as material.

Profiling relied on immunoSEQ multiplex PCR, and the TCRdb table lists in-frame clones only, not all of them. The profile covers about 280,000 clones, with around 85% appearing a single time and 6% to 7% taken by the ten largest. Germline V lookup: CDR1 KGHSH, CDR2 LQKENI. Unmatched junction bases numbered 9, after V lost 4 bases and J lost 8 bases. The CDR3 covers 16 residues. The sample consisted of PBMCs or T cells enriched from blood (not recorded which). This chain connects TRBV18 to TRBJ2-1, with 12 bases matching TRBD2. The clonotype originates from a woman aged 40 to 50 who had recovered from COVID-19. The CDR3 reads CASSLSLAGGPHEQFF. DNA of the CDR3: TGTGCCAGCTCACTGTCTCTAGCGGGAGGGCCCCATGAGCAGTTCTTC. The whole variable domain, remainder taken from reference TRBV18 and TRBJ2-1, is NAGVMQNPRHLVRRRGQEARLRCSPMKGHSHVYWYRQLPEEGLKFMVYLQKENIIDESGMPKERFSAEFPKEGPSILRIQQVVRGDSAAYFCASSLSLAGGPHEQFFGPGTRLTVL.